Shown below are 30 T cell receptor beta chains from a single sample sequenced in a study of blood T cell repertoires in COVID-19. Clones were read by immunoSEQ multiplex PCR, and TCRdb kept only the in-frame ones, dropping some. In the table there are about 60,000 clones, approximately 92% of which are singletons. Sequenced material: peripheral blood. These receptors were taken from a man between 60 and 70 years old with acute or convalescent COVID-19.

This sequence joins TRBV19 and TRBJ2-2; tentatively, D is TRBD1 (6 bases). CDR1 and CDR2 (germline): LNHDA, SQIVND (reference sequence). The V and J ends lost 3 bases and 2 bases respectively, with 13 bases between them. CDR3 size: 16 residues. CDR3 in amino acids: CASSMRGSVNTGELFF. The CDR3 DNA sequence: TGTGCCAGTAGTATGAGGGGGAGCGTTAACACCGGGGAGCTGTTTTTT.

The V gene is TRBV6-2 or TRBV6-3, the J gene TRBJ1-5, with TRBD1 matching over 10 bases. J was trimmed by 2 bases and V by 6 bases; bases with no gene match: 13. The CDR3 contains 18 residues. Per the germline V gene, CDR1 is MNHEY and CDR2 is SVGEGT. CDR3 residues: CASSLRGGTGEGNQPQHF. Written as DNA, the CDR3 is TGTGCCAGCAGCCTCCGGGGGGGGACAGGGGAAGGCAATCAGCCCCAGCATTTT.

The chain recombines TRBV28 with TRBJ1-2; 8 positions agree with TRBD1. Trimming cost V 7 bases and J 0 bases; bases outside gene matches: 4. CDR1 MDHEN and CDR2 SYDVKM come from the germline V gene. There are 14 residues in the CDR3. DNA of the CDR3: TGTGCCAGCACTCAGGGGGCCGCTAACTATGGCTACACCTTC. Protein sequence: CASTQGAANYGYTF.

V gene TRBV15 combines with J gene TRBJ2-2, with a tentative D call TRBD1 (6 bases). The V and J ends lost 3 bases and 1 base respectively, with 9 bases between them. This CDR3 contains 15 residues. Looked up from germline, CDR1 is LNHNV and CDR2 is YYDKDF (reference sequence). As DNA, the CDR3 is TGTGCCACCAGCAGGGGCAGGGGGAACACCGGGGAGCTGTTTTTT. The encoded protein is CATSRGRGNTGELFF.

This chain connects TRBV7-6 to TRBJ1-1; D is unclear. This CDR3 comprises 14 residues. The germline gives CDR1 SGHVS, CDR2 FNYEAQ. The V gene lost 1 base and the J gene lost 1 base, with 7 bases spanning the gap. The CDR3 here is CASSLVGRNTEAFF. CDR3 nucleotide sequence: TGTGCCAGCAGCTTAGTGGGCAGGAACACTGAAGCTTTCTTT.

The chain has TRBV7-9 and TRBJ1-1, with D perhaps matching TRBD1 (6 bases). V was shortened by 5 bases and J by 0 bases, with 10 bases between the two germline ends. The CDR3 is made up of 14 amino acids. Germline values: CDR1 SEHNR, CDR2 FQNEAQ (reference sequence). CDR3 in amino acids: CASSADRLNTEAFF. The CDR3, as DNA: TGTGCCAGCAGCGCGGACAGATTGAACACTGAAGCTTTCTTT.

The V and J genes are TRBV9 and TRBJ1-5; 7 bases are a match to TRBD1. Per the germline V gene, CDR1 is SGDLS and CDR2 is YYNGEE. After removal of 4 bases from V and 2 bases from J, the junction contained 6 bases not matched to a gene. The length of the CDR3 is 15 residues. The CDR3 nucleotides are TGTGCCAGCAGCCGAACAGGGGATGGCAATCAGCCCCAGCATTTT. It translates to CASSRTGDGNQPQHF. Together with reference TRBV9 and TRBJ1-5, the CDR3 gives the full variable domain: DSGVTQTPKHLITATGQRVTLRCSPRSGDLSVYWYQQSLDQGLQFLIQYYNGEERAKGNILERFSAQQFPDLHSELNLSSLELGDSALYFCASSRTGDGNQPQHFGDGTRLSIL.

The gene calls are TRBV11-2 and TRBJ2-7; TRBD2 matches 8 bases. The length of the CDR3 is 16 residues. The germline CDR1 and CDR2 sequences are SGHAT and FQNNGV. Unmatched junction bases numbered 5, after V lost 1 base and J lost 0 bases. The CDR3 loop is CASSLVAGLTSYEQYF. DNA for the CDR3: TGTGCCAGCAGCTTAGTAGCGGGACTCACCTCCTACGAGCAGTACTTC.

This chain links TRBV19 with TRBJ2-7, with 10 positions matching TRBD2. The CDR3 spans 18 residues. V was pared by 3 bases and J by 3 bases, with 14 bases of the junction left unmatched. The V gene's germline CDR1 is LNHDA and CDR2 SQIVND (reference sequence). CDR3 loop: CASSIAAGGGPFIYEQYF. CDR3 nucleotide sequence: TGTGCCAGTAGTATTGCAGCGGGAGGGGGGCCTTTCATCTACGAGCAGTACTTC.

The rearrangement links TRBV9 to TRBJ1-2, with 8 bases that match TRBD1. Losses at the gene ends were 2 bases for V and 4 bases for J; bases not matched to a gene: 10. The germline V gene encodes CDR1 SGDLS and CDR2 YYNGEE. This CDR3 has 16 residues. For the CDR3, the DNA is TGTGCCAGCAGCGTGACACAGGGGGAGCTTGGCTATGGCTACACCTTC. It yields the protein CASSVTQGELGYGYTF.

This sequence joins TRBV24-1 and TRBJ2-3; D remains ambiguous. The germline V and J ends were trimmed by 10 bases and 2 bases, with 12 bases remaining between them. The CDR3 totals 13 residues. Per germline, CDR1 KGHDR and CDR2 SFDVKD. In nucleotides, the CDR3 is TGTGCCACGGGCGTTCGCGACACAGATACGCAGTATTTT. Its translation is CATGVRDTDTQYF.

The chain has TRBV12-5 and TRBJ1-3; 10 nucleotides align to TRBD1. The CDR3 runs to 16 residues. Germline assignment: CDR1 LGHNT and CDR2 FRNRAP. Trimming at V came to 2 bases and at J to 7 bases, leaving 8 bases not matched to a gene. CDR3 nucleotides: TGTGCTAGTGGTTTGCCAGACAGGGGGCTATCGAACACCATATATTTT. This translates into CASGLPDRGLSNTIYF.

The count of this clone is one. The chain employs TRBV11-2 and TRBJ1-2; D not certain. From germline, CDR1 is SGHAT and CDR2 FQNNGV. V was shortened by 0 bases and J by 2 bases, with 7 bases between the two germline ends. This CDR3 region has 14 residues. CDR3 protein: CASSLEQSNYGYTF. CDR3 nucleotides: TGTGCCAGCAGCTTAGAACAGTCGAACTATGGCTACACCTTC.

The V call is TRBV5-1, the J call TRBJ1-5; 7 bases are shared with TRBD1. Germline loops: CDR1 SGHRS, CDR2 YFSETQ. Trimming took 1 base from V and 3 from J; bases not matched to a gene: 4. The CDR3 spans 15 residues. The CDR3 region has the DNA TGCGCCAGCAGCTTGATGGGACAGATCAATCAGCCCCAGCATTTT. It specifies CASSLMGQINQPQHF. The full variable domain, completed using reference TRBV5-1 and TRBJ1-5, is KAGVTQTPRYLIKTRGQQVTLSCSPISGHRSVSWYQQTPGQGLQFLFEYFSETQRNKGNFPGRFSGRQFSNSRSEMNVSTLELGDSALYLCASSLMGQINQPQHFGDGTRLSIL.

Note on this clone: The same CDR3 is also encoded by other DNA sequences in this sample. The V and J genes are TRBV5-1 and TRBJ2-2; no firm D call. V lost 0 bases and J 2 bases, leaving 5 bases between the germline ends. CDR1 and CDR2 (germline): SGHRS, YFSETQ. This CDR3 has 14 amino acids. The CDR3 nucleotides read TGCGCCAGCAGCTTGGGGCAAAACACCGGGGAGCTGTTTTTT. This codes for CASSLGQNTGELFF.

V is TRBV2 and J is TRBJ1-5; D gene uncertain. This CDR3 is 14 amino acids long. Germline loops: CDR1 SNHLY, CDR2 FYNNEI. Trimming stripped 5 bases from V and 6 bases from J, with 14 bases between. DNA for the CDR3: TGTGCCAGCAGTACCACACGGGATACTCAGCCCCAGCATTTT. Protein product: CASSTTRDTQPQHF.

DNA of the CDR3: TGTGCCAGCAGCCAAGCTCGGAATGAGCAGTTCTTC. Translated: CASSQARNEQFF. This chain connects TRBV14 to TRBJ2-1; no clear D. The V end lost 1 base, the J end lost 7 bases, and 5 bases lay between the germline ends. The CDR3 totals 12 residues. Germline assignment: CDR1 SGHDN and CDR2 FVKESK. Supplemented by reference TRBV14 and TRBJ2-1, the full variable domain reads EAGVTQFPSHSVIEKGQTVTLRCDPISGHDNLYWYRRVMGKEIKFLLHFVKESKQDESGMPNNRFLAERTGGTYSTLKVQPAELEDSGVYFCASSQARNEQFFGPGTRLTVL.

V gene TRBV10-3 combines with J gene TRBJ2-1; D ambiguous. Trimming removed 3 bases at V and 3 bases at J, with 3 bases between. Germline CDR1 and CDR2: ENHRY and SYGVKD. This CDR3 has 12 amino acids. The CDR3 loop reads CAISDSYNEQFF. CDR3 in DNA: TGTGCCATCAGTGACAGCTACAATGAGCAGTTCTTC.

The V and J genes are TRBV11-1 and TRBJ1-1; no clear D gene. Trimming removed 5 bases at V and 5 bases at J, with 12 bases between. Germline lookup yields CDR1 SGHAT and CDR2 FQDESV (reference sequence). The CDR3 is 13 amino acids. The CDR3 bases are TGTGCCAGCAGCCTTCAGTCCCAAACTGAAGCTTTCTTT. Its protein is CASSLQSQTEAFF.

The gene calls are TRBV4-2 and TRBJ2-7; 11 bases are shared with TRBD2. From germline, CDR1 is LGHNA and CDR2 YNFKEQ. The CDR3 has 15 amino acids. Germline trimming cut 3 bases from V and 3 bases from J; bases unmatched to any gene: 4. The CDR3 nucleotides are TGTGCCAGCAGCCACACTAGCGGGAGTAACTACGAGCAGTACTTC. This translates into CASSHTSGSNYEQYF.

The chain joins TRBV10-3 to TRBJ2-5, with 12 bases aligning to TRBD1. Unmatched junction bases numbered 8, after V lost 5 bases and J lost 4 bases. CDR3 size: 16 residues. Per the germline V gene, CDR1 is ENHRY and CDR2 is SYGVKD. CDR3 DNA sequence: TGTGCCATCAGTTTTGCCGGGACAGGGGGCCTAGAGACCCAGTACTTC. Translated: CAISFAGTGGLETQYF.

CDR3 amino acids: CASSPPSSGSYEQYF. The CDR3 DNA sequence: TGTGCCAGCTCACCACCATCGAGCGGTTCCTACGAGCAGTACTTC. The rearrangement links TRBV18 to TRBJ2-7; D is possibly TRBD2 (5 bases). This CDR3 has 15 amino acids. Germline V gene lookup returns CDR1 KGHSH and CDR2 LQKENI. Trimming left V 0 bases short and J 1 base short, with 10 bases between.

The chain carries TRBV13 and TRBJ2-7; 12 bases are a match to TRBD1. The CDR3 covers 16 residues. Germline trimming cut 4 bases from V and 4 bases from J; bases unmatched to any gene: 8. The germline gives CDR1 PRHDT, CDR2 FYEKMQ (reference sequence). The CDR3 sequence: CASSSGGTGGAYEQYF. In DNA, the CDR3 is TGTGCCAGCAGCTCAGGTGGGACAGGGGGCGCGTACGAGCAGTACTTC.

The rearrangement uses TRBV5-6 and TRBJ2-5; D is possibly TRBD1 (6 bases). This CDR3 has 15 residues. CDR1 is SGHDT and CDR2 is YYEEEE in the germline V gene. Deletions cut 0 bases from V and 2 bases from J, with 11 bases between. CDR3 sequence reads: CASSLVSQGQETQYF. The CDR3 bases are TGTGCCAGCAGCTTGGTTAGCCAGGGGCAAGAGACCCAGTACTTC.

The rearrangement uses TRBV19 and TRBJ1-1; a possible D gene is TRBD1 (6 bases). Trimming cost V 1 base and J 1 base, with 16 bases left between them. The CDR3 has 17 residues. In germline, CDR1 is LNHDA, CDR2 SQIVND (reference sequence). The DNA of the CDR3 is TGTGCCAGTAGTATAGGGGCGCCAGGGGCGAGGAACACTGAAGCTTTCTTT. Its protein product is CASSIGAPGARNTEAFF. Full variable domain (outside the CDR3, taken from reference TRBV19 and TRBJ1-1): DGGITQSPKYLFRKEGQNVTLSCEQNLNHDAMYWYRQDPGQGLRLIYYSQIVNDFQKGDIAEGYSVSREKKESFPLTVTSAQKNPTAFYLCASSIGAPGARNTEAFFGQGTRLTVV.

V and J are TRBV5-1 and TRBJ2-1; 12 bases agree with TRBD2. There are 20 residues in the CDR3. Trimming removed 3 bases from V and 0 bases from J; junction bases left unmatched: 13. CDR1 SGHRS and CDR2 YFSETQ come from the germline V gene. The CDR3 DNA sequence: TGCGCCAGCAGCTCCCAGACTAGCGGGAGAAGCACCAGCTCCTACAATGAGCAGTTCTTC. It specifies CASSSQTSGRSTSSYNEQFF.

The V call is TRBV19, the J call TRBJ2-3; D perhaps matches TRBD2 (5 bases). The CDR3 covers 14 residues. The V gene lost 4 bases and the J gene lost 4 bases, with 12 bases spanning the gap. Germline CDR1 LNHDA, CDR2 SQIVND (reference sequence). CDR3 coding DNA: TGTGCCAGTAGTAGGCTAGCTCCCCCAGATACGCAGTATTTT. Its protein product is CASSRLAPPDTQYF.

This clone was seen a handful of times. The chain couples TRBV9 to TRBJ2-1; 13 bases agree with TRBD2. This CDR3 contains 15 residues. Germline V CDR1 and CDR2: SGDLS, YYNGEE. With 4 bases clipped from V and 10 bases from J, the junction kept 8 bases outside the gene matches. Here the CDR3 DNA reads TGTGCCAGCAGCCCACGGACTAGCGGGAGCGGCGAGCAGTTCTTC. It yields the protein CASSPRTSGSGEQFF.

The chain has TRBV7-9 and TRBJ1-2, with a tentative D call TRBD1 (5 bases). Germline V lookup: CDR1 SEHNR, CDR2 FQNEAQ (reference sequence). V was pared by 1 base and J by 4 bases, with 7 bases between. CDR3 length: 13 amino acids. The CDR3 here is CASSLGTPYGYTF. CDR3 DNA sequence: TGTGCCAGCAGCTTAGGGACACCCTATGGCTACACCTTC.

This chain joins TRBV28 and TRBJ1-5, with D possibly matching TRBD1 (6 bases). CDR3 length: 14 amino acids. V was clipped by 5 bases and J by 6 bases, with 14 bases between them. The germline gives CDR1 MDHEN, CDR2 SYDVKM. The CDR3, as DNA: TGTGCCAGCAGTCACAGGGCGTACGGTCAGCCCCAGCATTTT. Translated, it gives CASSHRAYGQPQHF.